The source of this TCR beta chain is a study of Ad26.COV2.S vaccination and SARS-CoV-2 variants. Repertoires were generated with immunoSEQ multiplex PCR, while TCRdb's copy carries only in-frame clones and drops some. The sample carries some 480,000 clones, about 83% recorded once. Sample treatment: about 20 received Ad26.COV2.S at low or high dose, single or two shots; roughly five received placebo; per-sample allocation not given. The samples date from day 63 after the first vaccine or placebo injection. A Boston donor was an adult aged 18-55 years. Trimming at V came to 5 bases and at J to 1 base, leaving 5 bases not matched to a gene. Germline loops: CDR1 LNHDA, CDR2 SQIVND (reference sequence). The CDR3 totals 15 residues.

The gene calls are TRBV19 and TRBJ2-1; 7 bases match TRBD2. This specimen consisted of peripheral blood, obtained in a trial of Ad26.COV2.S vaccine versus placebo. This TCR was sampled from a person between 18 and 60 years old who received the Ad26.COV2.S COVID-19 vaccine or a placebo. CDR3 DNA: TGTGCCAGTAGTTCCACTAGCGTTTCCTACAATGAGCAGTTCTTC. It is translated as CASSSTSVSYNEQFF. Complete variable domain (other parts from reference TRBV19 and TRBJ2-1): DGGITQSPKYLFRKEGQNVTLSCEQNLNHDAMYWYRQDPGQGLRLIYYSQIVNDFQKGDIAEGYSVSREKKESFPLTVTSAQKNPTAFYLCASSSTSVSYNEQFFGPGTRLTVL.